Presented here are 24 T cell receptor beta chains from one specimen sequenced in a study of molecular identifiers for immune sequencing clone quantification. Using its own MiXCR run on the PCR reads, TCRdb lists one record per CDR3 protein. The sample holds under 9,500 distinct CDR3 sequences; approximately 35% are singletons and the top ten take about 7%. The material sequenced was naive CD8+ T cells from blood, with Jurkat cell RNA spiked in. Subset defined: FACS-sorted CD8+CD4-CCR7+CD45RA+ naive T cells. The receptors originated from a human donor in good health. Some libraries in this study had Jurkat cell RNA spiked in.

This chain uses TRBV12-3 or TRBV12-4 with TRBJ2-5; TRBD1 agrees at 7 bases. CDR3 length: 13 amino acids. V shed 8 bases, J shed 3 bases, and the junction held 6 bases outside the gene matches. This chain's CDR3 is CASVLQGEETQYF. The CDR3 nucleotides read TGTGCCAGCGTCCTTCAGGGGGAAGAGACCCAGTACTTC.

This clonotype has more than one count but fewer than ten. The chain links TRBV11-2 to TRBJ2-3; the match to TRBD2 covers 10 bases. The CDR3 is 14 amino acids. Per the germline V gene, CDR1 is SGHAT and CDR2 is FQNNGV. V trimming: 6 bases; J trimming: 5 bases; junction bases outside the gene matches: 5. DNA for the CDR3: TGTGCCAGCAGATCTAGCGGGAGTCGAGATACGCAGTATTTT. It codes for CASRSSGSRDTQYF.

By proportion, this clonotype is medium-sized (0.01 to 0.1%). The V gene is TRBV20-1, the J gene TRBJ1-5, with unresolved D. The CDR3 is 15 amino acids. The V end lost 1 base, the J end lost 4 bases, and 14 bases lay between the germline ends. Germline V lookup: CDR1 DFQATT, CDR2 SNEGSKA (reference sequence). This chain's CDR3 is CSARGRANENQPQHF. The CDR3 bases are TGCAGTGCTAGAGGTCGCGCCAATGAGAATCAGCCCCAGCATTTT.

The rearrangement uses TRBV4-1 and TRBJ2-3; 11 bases align to TRBD2. CDR1 and CDR2 (germline): MGHRA, YSYEKL. After removal of 4 bases from V and 6 bases from J, the junction contained 3 bases not matched to a gene. The CDR3 runs to 14 residues. The CDR3 nucleotides are TGCGCCAGCAGCCTGGGACTAGCGGTTGATACGCAGTATTTT. It translates to CASSLGLAVDTQYF.

This clonotype was seen only once. V gene TRBV28 combines with J gene TRBJ2-1, with 10 bases aligning to TRBD2. The CDR3 is 15 amino acids. Looked up from germline, CDR1 is MDHEN and CDR2 is SYDVKM. V lost 6 bases, J lost 7 bases, and 9 bases stayed unmatched. The CDR3 spells CASRGTGTSVNEQFF. The CDR3 DNA sequence: TGTGCCAGCAGGGGAACCGGGACTAGCGTTAATGAGCAGTTCTTC. The entire variable domain, with the rest obtained from reference TRBV28 and TRBJ2-1, is as follows: DVKVTQSSRYLVKRTGEKVFLECVQDMDHENMFWYRQDPGLGLRLIYFSYDVKMKEKGDIPEGYSVSREKKERFSLILESASTNQTSMYLCASRGTGTSVNEQFFGPGTRLTVL.

This clonotype was found a few times. CDR3 protein: CASSYGGSGTGELFF. For the CDR3, the DNA is TGTGCCAGCAGCTACGGGGGGAGTGGGACCGGGGAGCTGTTTTTT. The chain uses TRBV27 and TRBJ2-2, with 7 bases aligning to TRBD2. J was trimmed by 5 bases and V by 6 bases; bases with no gene match: 9. CDR1 is MNHEY and CDR2 is SMNVEV in the germline V gene (reference sequence). The CDR3 covers 15 residues.

The chain recombines TRBV7-8 with TRBJ2-5; possibly TRBD2 for D (6 bases). The CDR3 runs to 16 residues. Trimming took 0 bases from V and 4 from J, leaving 15 bases between them. The germline V gene has CDR1 SGHVS and CDR2 FQNEAQ. The CDR3 nucleotides are TGTGCCAGCAGCTTAGCGTATCTCGGGAGAAGAGAGACCCAGTACTTC. The encoded protein is CASSLAYLGRRETQYF.

V and J are TRBV6-5 and TRBJ2-1, with TRBD2 matching over 10 bases. Germline V gene data show CDR1 as MNHEY and CDR2 as SVGAGI. The CDR3 runs to 16 residues. The junction had 12 bases not matched to a gene; V was cut back by 11 bases and J by 2 bases. The CDR3 sequence: CACGNTAGGPYNEQFF. The DNA of the CDR3 is TGTGCCTGCGGGAATACAGCGGGAGGGCCCTACAATGAGCAGTTCTTC.

The gene calls are TRBV7-9 and TRBJ2-3, with D possibly matching TRBD2 (6 bases). Germline assignment: CDR1 SEHNR and CDR2 FQNEAQ (reference sequence). The germline V and J ends were trimmed by 2 bases and 2 bases, with 11 bases remaining between them. The CDR3 is made up of 15 amino acids. The CDR3: CASSLFAGLTDTQYF. The CDR3 DNA reads TGTGCCAGCAGCTTATTTGCGGGACTCACAGATACGCAGTATTTT.

By frequency in the sample, this clonotype is medium-sized. The chain joins TRBV6-2 or TRBV6-3 to TRBJ2-4, with 7 bases that match TRBD1. This CDR3 has 14 residues. The ends lost 0 bases at V and 13 bases at J; junction bases unmatched: 9. Germline CDR1 is MNHEY and CDR2 is SVGEGT. CDR3 sequence reads: CASSYSNPDRRQYF. DNA of the CDR3: TGTGCCAGCAGTTACTCGAACCCGGACAGGCGGCAGTACTTC.

Only a few counts were recorded for this clonotype. The rearrangement links TRBV11-2 to TRBJ2-1, with a weak D call TRBD1 (6 bases). Trimming pared 4 bases from V and 6 bases from J, leaving 13 bases between. Germline CDR1 and CDR2: SGHAT and FQNNGV. CDR3 length: 14 amino acids. The CDR3 nucleotides read TGTGCCAGCAGCTACCGGGACAAATTCAATGAGCAGTTCTTC. This encodes CASSYRDKFNEQFF. The full variable domain, completed using reference TRBV11-2 and TRBJ2-1, is EAGVAQSPRYKIIEKRQSVAFWCNPISGHATLYWYQQILGQGPKLLIQFQNNGVVDDSQLPKDRFSAERLKGVDSTLKIQPAKLEDSAVYLCASSYRDKFNEQFFGPGTRLTVL.

To note about this clonotype: Its ends do not fully match the called genes, so a read error is possible. The chain carries TRBV7-8 and TRBJ1-4, with D perhaps matching TRBD1 (5 bases). This CDR3 region has 14 residues. Germline V gene lookup returns CDR1 SGHVS and CDR2 FQNEAQ. The CDR3 loop is CASSQTATNEELFF. The CDR3 region has the DNA TGTGCCAGCAGCCAGACAGCAACTAATGAAGAACTGTTTTTT. The variable domain in full, with the rest retrieved from reference TRBV7-8 and TRBJ1-4, is GAGVSQSPRYKVAKRGQDVALRCDPISGHVSLFWYQQALGQGPEFLTYFQNEAQLDKSGLPSDRFFAERPEGSVSTLKIQRTQQEDSAVYLCASSQTATNEELFFGSGTQLSVL.

The chain has TRBV6-6 and TRBJ2-3; D perhaps matches TRBD1 (6 bases). CDR3 length equals 17 residues. Germline V lookup: CDR1 MNHNY, CDR2 SVGAGI (reference sequence). Trimming pared 6 bases from V and 2 bases from J, leaving 21 bases between. The CDR3 DNA follows: TGTGCCAGCAGACCCAGCCCGCTAGGACAGCACACAGATACGCAGTATTTT. Protein sequence: CASRPSPLGQHTDTQYF.

Within the sample, this clonotype is medium-sized. The rearrangement uses TRBV7-8 and TRBJ2-7, with no clear D. Germline assignment: CDR1 SGHVS and CDR2 FQNEAQ. The V end was cut by 1 base, the J end by 2 bases, with 12 bases between. CDR3 size: 15 residues. CDR3 amino acids: CASSLGTLRAYEQYF. The DNA for the CDR3 is TGTGCCAGCAGCTTAGGAACTCTCCGAGCCTACGAGCAGTACTTC.

V is TRBV5-5 and J is TRBJ2-1; D is ambiguous. The CDR3 is made up of 11 amino acids. The V and J ends lost 4 bases and 8 bases respectively, with 7 bases between them. Per the germline V gene, CDR1 is SGHKS and CDR2 is YYEKEE (reference sequence). CDR3 loop: CASSPAHEQFF. The CDR3 nucleotides read TGTGCCAGCAGCCCGGCCCATGAGCAGTTCTTC.

This clonotype has only one observation. This may be a read error: a much more frequent sequence differs by one nucleotide. This chain connects TRBV7-9 to TRBJ1-4; D remains ambiguous. This CDR3 is 14 amino acids long. Germline values: CDR1 SEHNR, CDR2 FQNEAQ (reference sequence). Here the CDR3 reads CASSLVATYEKLFF. In nucleotides, the CDR3 is TGTGCCAGCAGCTTAGTCGCAACTTATGAAAAACTGTTTTTT.

This clonotype was seen a handful of times. The genes are TRBV6-2 or TRBV6-3 and TRBJ2-4; TRBD1 matches 12 bases. The CDR3 loop spans 17 amino acids. Germline assignment: CDR1 MNHEY and CDR2 SVGEGT. V trimming: 2 bases; J trimming: 5 bases; junction bases outside the gene matches: 7. CDR3 residues: CASSYPTGTGGENIQYF. CDR3 DNA sequence: TGTGCCAGCAGTTACCCCACCGGGACAGGGGGCGAAAACATTCAGTACTTC.

The J gene is TRBJ2-2, the V gene TRBV5-8, with 7 bases fitting TRBD1. The CDR3 spans 14 residues. CDR1 is SGHTS, CDR2 YDEGEE, per germline. V gave up 5 bases and J gave up 5 bases; unmatched junction bases: 6. The DNA for the CDR3 is TGTGCCAGCAGACGGGACAGATTGACCGGGGAGCTGTTTTTT. Protein: CASRRDRLTGELFF.

Only a few counts were recorded for this clonotype. The chain combines TRBV15 with TRBJ2-3; D may be TRBD1 or TRBD2 (6 bases each). CDR3 length: 17 residues. The germline CDR1 and CDR2 sequences are LNHNV and YYDKDF (reference sequence). The V gene lost 1 base and the J gene lost 2 bases, with 16 bases spanning the gap. The CDR3 sequence: CATSRGPYREDTDTQYF. The CDR3 DNA follows: TGTGCCACCAGCAGAGGACCCTACAGGGAGGACACAGATACGCAGTATTTT.

Comments on this clonotype: This could be a read error, since a much larger clone is one nucleotide away. The chain joins TRBV27 to TRBJ2-4; D gene unclear. CDR1 is MNHEY, CDR2 SMNVEV, per germline (reference sequence). The CDR3 totals 14 residues. Trimming removed 6 bases at V and 6 bases at J, with 15 bases between. The CDR3 nucleotides read TGTGCCAGCAGCCTAACTGGCAGTTTAAACATTCAGTACTTC. As protein: CASSLTGSLNIQYF.

This clonotype was seen a few times. This chain links TRBV6-5 with TRBJ2-7; 9 bases align to TRBD2. This CDR3 has 13 amino acids. V was clipped by 5 bases and J by 7 bases; unmatched bases: 6. CDR1 is MNHEY, CDR2 SVGAGI, per germline. CDR3 bases: TGTGCCAGCAGTGGGCTAGCGGGAAGTGAGCAGTACTTC. Translating gives CASSGLAGSEQYF.

This sequence joins TRBV6-6 and TRBJ1-5; 7 nucleotides align to TRBD1. V trimming: 7 bases; J trimming: 6 bases; junction bases outside the gene matches: 9. The CDR3 loop spans 14 amino acids. Per the germline V gene, CDR1 is MNHNY and CDR2 is SVGAGI (reference sequence). The CDR3 nucleotides read TGTGCCAGCACTGACAGGGTGGTCGGTCAGCCCCAGCATTTT. It encodes CASTDRVVGQPQHF.

This chain joins TRBV7-8 and TRBJ2-7, with 12 bases aligning to TRBD2. Looked up from germline, CDR1 is SGHVS and CDR2 is FQNEAQ. This CDR3 contains 19 residues. Losses at the gene ends were 5 bases for V and 0 bases for J; bases not matched to a gene: 14. CDR3 residues: CASSIPSGRAGPSSYEQYF. The CDR3 DNA sequence: TGTGCCAGCAGCATCCCTAGCGGGAGGGCCGGACCGAGCTCCTACGAGCAGTACTTC.

The rearrangement links TRBV2 to TRBJ2-6; D ambiguous. This CDR3 comprises 15 residues. The V end was cut by 4 bases, the J end by 0 bases, with 7 bases between. Germline V CDR1 and CDR2: SNHLY, FYNNEI. The chain's CDR3 is CASSGGDSGANVLTF. The CDR3, as DNA: TGTGCCAGCAGTGGTGGAGACTCTGGGGCCAACGTCCTGACTTTC.